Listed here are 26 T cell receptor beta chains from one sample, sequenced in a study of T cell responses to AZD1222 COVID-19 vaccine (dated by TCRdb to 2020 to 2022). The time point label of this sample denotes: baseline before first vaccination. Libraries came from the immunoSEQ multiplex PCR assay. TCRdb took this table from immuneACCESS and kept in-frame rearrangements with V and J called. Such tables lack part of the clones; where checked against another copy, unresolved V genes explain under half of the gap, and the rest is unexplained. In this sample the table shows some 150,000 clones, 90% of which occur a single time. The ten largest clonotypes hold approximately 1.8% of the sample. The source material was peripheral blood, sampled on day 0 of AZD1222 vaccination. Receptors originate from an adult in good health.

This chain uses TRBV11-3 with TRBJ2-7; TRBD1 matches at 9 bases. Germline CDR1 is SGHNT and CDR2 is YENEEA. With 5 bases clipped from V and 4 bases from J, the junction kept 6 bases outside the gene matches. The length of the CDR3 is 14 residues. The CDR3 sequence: CASSPGQGSYEQYF. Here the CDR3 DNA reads TGTGCCAGCAGCCCGGGACAGGGATCTTACGAGCAGTACTTC. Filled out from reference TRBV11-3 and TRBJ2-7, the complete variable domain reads EAGVVQSPRYKIIEKKQPVAFWCNPISGHNTLYWYLQNLGQGPELLIRYENEEAVDDSQLPKDRFSAERLKGVDSTLKIQPAELGDSAVYLCASSPGQGSYEQYFGPGTRLTVT.

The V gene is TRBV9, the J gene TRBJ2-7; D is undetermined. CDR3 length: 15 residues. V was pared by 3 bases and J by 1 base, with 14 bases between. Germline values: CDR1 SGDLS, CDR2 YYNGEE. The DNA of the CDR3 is TGTGCCAGCAGCGCCGAGGACGGAAAATCCTACGAGCAGTACTTC. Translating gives CASSAEDGKSYEQYF.

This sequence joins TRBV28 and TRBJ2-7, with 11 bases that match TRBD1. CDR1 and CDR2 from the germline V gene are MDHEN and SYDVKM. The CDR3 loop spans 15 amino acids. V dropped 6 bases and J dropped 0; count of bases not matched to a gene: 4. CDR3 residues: CASRWTGGNSYEQYF. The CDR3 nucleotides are TGTGCCAGCAGATGGACAGGGGGCAACTCCTACGAGCAGTACTTC.

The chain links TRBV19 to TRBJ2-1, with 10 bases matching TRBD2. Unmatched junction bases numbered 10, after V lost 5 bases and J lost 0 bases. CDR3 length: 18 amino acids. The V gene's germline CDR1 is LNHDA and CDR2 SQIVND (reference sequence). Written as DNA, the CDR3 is TGTGCCAGTAGTGCTAGCGGGAGATCGGGAAGCTCCTACAATGAGCAGTTCTTC. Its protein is CASSASGRSGSSYNEQFF.

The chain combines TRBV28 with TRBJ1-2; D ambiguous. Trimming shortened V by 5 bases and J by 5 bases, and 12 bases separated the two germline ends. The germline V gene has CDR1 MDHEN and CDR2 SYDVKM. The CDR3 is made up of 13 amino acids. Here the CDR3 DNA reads TGTGCCAGCAGTAGGTCAAGGGCTTATGGCTACACCTTC. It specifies CASSRSRAYGYTF.

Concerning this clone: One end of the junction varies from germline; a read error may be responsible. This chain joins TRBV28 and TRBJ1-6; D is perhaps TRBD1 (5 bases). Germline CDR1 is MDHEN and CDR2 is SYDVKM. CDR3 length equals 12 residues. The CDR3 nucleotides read TGTGCCAGCAGTTCCCCGGGGGGGTCCGGGCGCTTT. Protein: CASSSPGGSGRF.

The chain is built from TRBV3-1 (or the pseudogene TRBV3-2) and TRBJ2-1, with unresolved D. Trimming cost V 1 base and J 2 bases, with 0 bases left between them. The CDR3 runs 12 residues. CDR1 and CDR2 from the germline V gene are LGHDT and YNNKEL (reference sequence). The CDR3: CASSQAYNEQFF. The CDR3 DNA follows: TGTGCCAGCAGCCAAGCCTACAATGAGCAGTTCTTC.

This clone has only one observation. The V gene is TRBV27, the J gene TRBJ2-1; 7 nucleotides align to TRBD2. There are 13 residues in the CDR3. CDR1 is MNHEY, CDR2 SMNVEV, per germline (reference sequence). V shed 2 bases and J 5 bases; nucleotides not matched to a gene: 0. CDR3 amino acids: CASSLGTNNEQFF. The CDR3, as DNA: TGTGCCAGCAGTTTAGGGACTAACAATGAGCAGTTCTTC.

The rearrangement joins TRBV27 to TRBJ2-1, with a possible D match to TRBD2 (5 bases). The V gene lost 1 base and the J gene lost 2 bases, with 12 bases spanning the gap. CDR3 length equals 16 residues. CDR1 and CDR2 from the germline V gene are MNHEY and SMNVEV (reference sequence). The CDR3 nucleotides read TGTGCCAGCAGTTTATTTTTCGGGATCACCTACAATGAGCAGTTCTTC. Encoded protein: CASSLFFGITYNEQFF.

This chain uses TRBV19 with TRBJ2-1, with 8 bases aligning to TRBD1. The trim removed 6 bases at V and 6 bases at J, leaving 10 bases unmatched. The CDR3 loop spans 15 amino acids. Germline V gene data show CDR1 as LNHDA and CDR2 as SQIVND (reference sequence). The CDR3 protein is CASREDRVRGNEQFF. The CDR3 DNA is TGTGCCAGTAGGGAGGACAGGGTCCGAGGCAATGAGCAGTTCTTC.

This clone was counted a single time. CDR3 in DNA: TGTGCCAGCAGACGTGACAGGGTGATCTCTGGGGCCAACGTCCTGACTTTC. Translated, it gives CASRRDRVISGANVLTF. The chain joins TRBV7-2 to TRBJ2-6; TRBD1 matches 7 bases. Trimming cost V 6 bases and J 0 bases; bases outside gene matches: 8. The CDR3 sequence is 17 residues long. CDR1 is SGHTA, CDR2 FQGNSA, per germline.

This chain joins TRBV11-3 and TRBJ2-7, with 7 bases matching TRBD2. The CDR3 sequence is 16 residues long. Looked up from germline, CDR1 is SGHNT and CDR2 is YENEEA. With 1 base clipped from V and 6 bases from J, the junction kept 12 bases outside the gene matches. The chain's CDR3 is CASSLGIKAGAAEQYF. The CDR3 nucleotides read TGTGCCAGCAGCTTAGGAATTAAGGCGGGAGCAGCCGAGCAGTACTTC.

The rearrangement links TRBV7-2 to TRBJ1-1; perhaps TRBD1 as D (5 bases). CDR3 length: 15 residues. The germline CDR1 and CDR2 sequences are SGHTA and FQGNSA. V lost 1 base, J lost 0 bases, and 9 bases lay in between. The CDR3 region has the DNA TGTGCCAGCAGCTTAGATTGGGGGATGAACACTGAAGCTTTCTTT. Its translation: CASSLDWGMNTEAFF.

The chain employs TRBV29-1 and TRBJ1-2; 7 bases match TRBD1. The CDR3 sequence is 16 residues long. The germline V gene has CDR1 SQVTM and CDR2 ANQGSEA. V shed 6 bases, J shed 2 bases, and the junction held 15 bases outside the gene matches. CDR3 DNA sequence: TGCAGCGTCGCAGGGGACCGGGACAGACAAAACTATGGCTACACCTTC. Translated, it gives CSVAGDRDRQNYGYTF.

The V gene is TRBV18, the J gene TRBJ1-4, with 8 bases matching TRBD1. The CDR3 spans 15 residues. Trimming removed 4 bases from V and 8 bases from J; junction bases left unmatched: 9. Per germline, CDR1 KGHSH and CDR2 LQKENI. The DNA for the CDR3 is TGTGCCAGCTCACGCGACCAGGGGGCATGGGAAAAACTGTTTTTT. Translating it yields CASSRDQGAWEKLFF.

The CDR3 sequence: CASTNSQSTEAFF. In nucleotides, the CDR3 is TGTGCCAGCACTAATAGTCAGAGCACTGAAGCTTTCTTT. The rearrangement joins TRBV2 to TRBJ1-1; D is undetermined. From germline, CDR1 is SNHLY and CDR2 FYNNEI. The CDR3 sequence is 13 residues long. Deletions cut 7 bases from V and 4 bases from J, with 13 bases between.

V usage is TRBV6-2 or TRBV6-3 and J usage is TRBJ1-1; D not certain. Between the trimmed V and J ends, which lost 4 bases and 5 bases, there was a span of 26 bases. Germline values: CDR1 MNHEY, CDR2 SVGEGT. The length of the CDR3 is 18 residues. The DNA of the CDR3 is TGTGCCAGCAGTTTAAAGACAAGAAGTCCATTCAGAGGTACTGAAGCTTTCTTT. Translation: CASSLKTRSPFRGTEAFF.

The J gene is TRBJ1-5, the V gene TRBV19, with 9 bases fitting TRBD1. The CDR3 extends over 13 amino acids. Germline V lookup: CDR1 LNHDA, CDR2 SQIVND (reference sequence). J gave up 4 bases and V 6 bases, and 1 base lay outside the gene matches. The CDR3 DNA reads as TGTGCCAGTAGACAGGGGGCAAATCAGCCCCAGCATTTT. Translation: CASRQGANQPQHF. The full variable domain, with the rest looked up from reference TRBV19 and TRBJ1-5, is DGGITQSPKYLFRKEGQNVTLSCEQNLNHDAMYWYRQDPGQGLRLIYYSQIVNDFQKGDIAEGYSVSREKKESFPLTVTSAQKNPTAFYLCASRQGANQPQHFGDGTRLSIL.

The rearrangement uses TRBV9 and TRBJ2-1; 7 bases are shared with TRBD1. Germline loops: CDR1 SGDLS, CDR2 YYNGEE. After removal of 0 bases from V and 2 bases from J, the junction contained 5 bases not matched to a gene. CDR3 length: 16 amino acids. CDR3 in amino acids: CASSVGRDSPYNEQFF. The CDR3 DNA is TGTGCCAGCAGCGTAGGCCGGGACAGCCCCTACAATGAGCAGTTCTTC.

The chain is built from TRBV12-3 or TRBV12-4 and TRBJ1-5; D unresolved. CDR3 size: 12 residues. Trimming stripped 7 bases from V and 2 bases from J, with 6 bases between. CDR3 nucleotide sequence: TGTGCCAGCAATACGGGCAATCAGCCCCAGCATTTT. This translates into CASNTGNQPQHF.

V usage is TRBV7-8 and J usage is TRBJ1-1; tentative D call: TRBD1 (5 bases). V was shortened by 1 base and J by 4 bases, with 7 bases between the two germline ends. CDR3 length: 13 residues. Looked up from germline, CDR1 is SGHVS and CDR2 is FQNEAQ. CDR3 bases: TGTGCCAGCAGCTTAGGGGGCGGCACTGAAGCTTTCTTT. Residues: CASSLGGGTEAFF. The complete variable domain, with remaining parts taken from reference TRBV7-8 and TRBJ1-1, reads GAGVSQSPRYKVAKRGQDVALRCDPISGHVSLFWYQQALGQGPEFLTYFQNEAQLDKSGLPSDRFFAERPEGSVSTLKIQRTQQEDSAVYLCASSLGGGTEAFFGQGTRLTVV.

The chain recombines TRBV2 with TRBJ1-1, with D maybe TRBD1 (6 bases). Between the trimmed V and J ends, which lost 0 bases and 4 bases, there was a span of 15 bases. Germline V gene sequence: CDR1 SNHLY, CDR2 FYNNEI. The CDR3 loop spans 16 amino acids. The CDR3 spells CASSEAFAGEGTEAFF. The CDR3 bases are TGTGCCAGCAGTGAAGCGTTTGCAGGGGAGGGCACTGAAGCTTTCTTT.

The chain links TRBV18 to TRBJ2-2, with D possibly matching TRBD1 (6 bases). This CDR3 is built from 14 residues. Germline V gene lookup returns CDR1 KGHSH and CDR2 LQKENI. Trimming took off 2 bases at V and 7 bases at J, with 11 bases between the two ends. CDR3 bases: TGTGCCAGCTCACCAAGACAGGATATCGGGGAGCTGTTTTTT. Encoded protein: CASSPRQDIGELFF.

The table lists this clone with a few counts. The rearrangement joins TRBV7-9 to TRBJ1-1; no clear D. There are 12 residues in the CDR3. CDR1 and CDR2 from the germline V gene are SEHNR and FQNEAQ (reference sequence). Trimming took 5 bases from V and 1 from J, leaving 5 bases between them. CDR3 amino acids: CASSGWNTEAFF. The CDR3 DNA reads TGTGCCAGCAGCGGATGGAACACTGAAGCTTTCTTT.

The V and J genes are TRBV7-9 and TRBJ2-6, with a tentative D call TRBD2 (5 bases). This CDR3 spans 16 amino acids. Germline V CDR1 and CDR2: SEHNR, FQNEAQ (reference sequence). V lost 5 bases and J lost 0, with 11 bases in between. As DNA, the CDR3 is TGTGCCAGCAGCCGAATAGACTACTCTGGGGCCAACGTCCTGACTTTC. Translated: CASSRIDYSGANVLTF.

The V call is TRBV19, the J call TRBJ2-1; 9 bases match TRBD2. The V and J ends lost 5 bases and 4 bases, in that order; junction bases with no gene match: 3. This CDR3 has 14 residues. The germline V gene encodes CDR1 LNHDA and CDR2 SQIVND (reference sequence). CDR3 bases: TGTGCCAGTAGTCTAGCGGGATCATACAATGAGCAGTTCTTC. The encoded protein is CASSLAGSYNEQFF.